This is a list of T cell receptor beta chains from one sample in a study of post-analysis software for immune sequencing data. Using its own MiXCR run on the PCR reads, TCRdb lists one record per CDR3 protein. Here the sample spans 820,000 or so distinct CDR3 sequences, 53% being singletons. Sequenced: blood. These receptors were obtained from a girl between 10 and 17 years old with multiple sclerosis. CDR3s include the opening cysteine and the closing phenylalanine or tryptophan. Each record gives: CDR3 protein, CDR3 DNA, D gene, J gene, V gene, clone size. A D gene is named only where the DNA matches it firmly. Not all rows give a size; the values are once, few, many and, for expanded clones, a class.

CAWSVAGYNEQYF,TGTGCCTGGAGTGTTGCCGGGTACAACGAGCAGTACTTC,-,TRBJ2-7,TRBV30,-
CSVGAPRGYGYTF,TGCAGCGTTGGTGCTCCCCGGGGCTATGGCTACACCTTC,-,TRBJ1-2,TRBV29-1,-
CASSRTGAENSPLHF,TGCGCCAGCAGCAGGACAGGGGCCGAGAATTCACCCCTCCACTTT,TRBD1,TRBJ1-6,TRBV5-1,-
CASSGGGNTEAFF,TGTGCCAGCAGTGGGGGGGGTAACACTGAAGCTTTCTTT,-,TRBJ1-1,TRBV6-5,few
CATSRGRQETQYF,TGTGCCACCAGCAGAGGCCGTCAAGAGACCCAGTACTTC,-,TRBJ2-5,TRBV15,few
CASSVTGGDTTTDTQYF,TGTGCCAGCAGCGTAACGGGGGGGGATACAACCACAGATACGCAGTATTTT,TRBD2,TRBJ2-3,TRBV9,-
CASSLRAGSTGELFF,TGTGCCAGCAGCTTACGGGCGGGATCCACCGGGGAGCTGTTTTTT,-,TRBJ2-2,TRBV7-9,-
CSAPPGLPSTDTQYF,TGCAGTGCTCCTCCGGGCCTTCCTAGCACAGATACGCAGTATTTT,-,TRBJ2-3,TRBV20-1,-
CASSSGSAGETQYF,TGTGCCAGCAGCTCCGGGTCTGCGGGGGAGACCCAGTACTTC,-,TRBJ2-5,TRBV11-2,-
CSARVTLSMGEQFF,TGCAGTGCTAGAGTTACGTTATCGATGGGGGAGCAGTTCTTC,-,TRBJ2-1,TRBV20-1,once
CAITRDSGGQFF,TGTGCCATCACTCGGGACAGCGGGGGGCAGTTCTTC,-,TRBJ2-1,TRBV10-3,-
CASSFRPANYGYTF,TGTGCCAGCAGTTTTCGCCCCGCTAACTATGGCTACACCTTC,-,TRBJ1-2,TRBV28,few
CASSGGPGHDSPLHF,TGTGCCAGCAGCGGGGGGCCGGGGCATGATTCACCCCTCCACTTT,-,TRBJ1-6,TRBV5-6,few
CASSSMTGTYEQYF,TGTGCCAGCAGTTCAATGACAGGGACCTACGAGCAGTACTTC,TRBD1,TRBJ2-7,TRBV6-6,few
CSAAGTGQKETQYF,TGCAGTGCTGCCGGGACAGGACAAAAAGAGACCCAGTACTTC,TRBD1,TRBJ2-5,TRBV20-1,-
CASSFGTAAYEQYF,TGTGCCAGCAGCTTTGGGACAGCTGCCTACGAGCAGTACTTC,TRBD1,TRBJ2-7,TRBV7-2,-
CSVDRGAGQGPQHTQYF,TGCAGCGTGGATAGAGGGGCCGGACAGGGCCCCCAACATACGCAGTATTTT,TRBD1,TRBJ2-3,TRBV29-1,once
CASRTLDYNEQFF,TGCGCCAGCAGGACCTTGGACTACAATGAGCAGTTCTTC,-,TRBJ2-1,TRBV10-2,-
CASSVAGAANTGELFF,TGTGCCAGCAGCGTAGCAGGGGCCGCGAACACCGGGGAGCTGTTTTTT,-,TRBJ2-2,TRBV9,-
CSADGTSGGAVETQYF,TGCAGTGCAGATGGGACTAGCGGGGGGGCCGTGGAGACCCAGTACTTC,TRBD2,TRBJ2-5,TRBV20-1,-
CASSQEKMVALQETQYF,TGCGCCAGCAGCCAAGAAAAAATGGTAGCCCTCCAAGAGACCCAGTACTTC,-,TRBJ2-5,TRBV4-1,once
CASSVATGMNTGELFF,TGTGCCAGCAGCGTAGCCACCGGGATGAACACCGGGGAGCTGTTTTTT,-,TRBJ2-2,TRBV9,-
CSAIGQGHDNEQFF,TGCAGTGCTATTGGACAGGGCCATGACAATGAGCAGTTCTTC,TRBD1,TRBJ2-1,TRBV20-1,-
CAGSYEGTGLDTQYF,TGTGCCGGCAGTTACGAGGGAACAGGGTTAGATACGCAGTATTTT,-,TRBJ2-3,TRBV6-6,-
CASSEAKRGPTFTEQFF,TGTGCCAGCAGTGAAGCTAAGAGGGGACCTACCTTCACTGAGCAGTTCTTC,-,TRBJ2-1,TRBV2,-
CASSFAGVGTDTQYF,TGTGCCAGCAGTTTTGCGGGAGTGGGCACAGATACGCAGTATTTT,TRBD2,TRBJ2-3,TRBV12-3/TRBV12-4,-
CASSEEWASGGISYEQYF,TGTGCCAGCAGCGAAGAGTGGGCTAGCGGGGGGATCTCCTACGAGCAGTACTTC,TRBD2,TRBJ2-7,TRBV11-2,few
CACSLDNRVPQETQYF,TGTGCCTGCAGCCTTGATAACAGGGTCCCGCAAGAGACCCAGTACTTC,-,TRBJ2-5,TRBV11-1,once
CSARDQTSGSFYEQYF,TGCAGTGCTAGAGACCAAACTAGCGGGAGTTTTTACGAGCAGTACTTC,TRBD2,TRBJ2-7,TRBV20-1,few
CASSQGWVSGGGAETQYF,TGTGCCAGCAGCCAAGGGTGGGTGTCTGGAGGAGGAGCAGAGACCCAGTACTTC,-,TRBJ2-5,TRBV14,-
CAAGGGNGNQPQHF,TGTGCCGCCGGGGGGGGGAATGGCAATCAGCCCCAGCATTTT,-,TRBJ1-5,TRBV10-3,once
CSASTSVETQYF,TGCAGTGCTTCTACTAGCGTGGAGACCCAGTACTTC,TRBD2,TRBJ2-5,TRBV20-1,-
CASSQREIDTQYF,TGCGCCAGCAGCCAGCGCGAAATAGATACGCAGTATTTT,-,TRBJ2-3,TRBV4-1,-
CASSIGLAGGLGEFF,TGCGCCAGCAGCATCGGACTAGCGGGGGGCCTAGGTGAGTTCTTC,TRBD2,TRBJ2-1,TRBV5-1,-
CASSRQGTASYEQYF,TGTGCCAGCAGCCGGCAAGGGACAGCATCCTACGAGCAGTACTTC,TRBD1,TRBJ2-7,TRBV3-1,-
CSATDSYGYTF,TGCAGTGCTACTGACAGCTATGGCTACACCTTC,-,TRBJ1-2,TRBV20-1,-
CASRPVLRVYEQYF,TGTGCCAGCAGACCCGTGTTGCGGGTGTACGAGCAGTACTTC,-,TRBJ2-7,TRBV2,-
CSVHPSGGNTEAFF,TGCAGCGTTCACCCCTCCGGGGGGAACACTGAAGCTTTCTTT,-,TRBJ1-1,TRBV29-1,-
CSCYSVGRGETQYF,TGCAGCTGTTATAGCGTTGGTCGCGGAGAGACCCAGTACTTC,-,TRBJ2-5,TRBV29-1,-
CASPEVGTSRNYNEQFF,TGTGCCAGTCCTGAAGTCGGGACTAGCCGTAACTACAATGAGCAGTTCTTC,TRBD2,TRBJ2-1,TRBV6-1,-
CASSYSYTGPGMNTEAFF,TGTGCCAGCAGTTACTCGTATACAGGTCCCGGGATGAACACTGAAGCTTTCTTT,-,TRBJ1-1,TRBV6-5,-
CSADRGGRLQETQYF,TGCAGTGCCGATCGAGGGGGTCGGTTACAAGAGACCCAGTACTTC,-,TRBJ2-5,TRBV20-1,-
CASGGQGRGYTF,TGTGCCAGCGGTGGACAGGGGCGGGGCTACACCTTC,TRBD1,TRBJ1-2,TRBV6-1,-
CASSRLGREQFF,TGCGCCAGCAGCCGCTTAGGGCGCGAGCAGTTCTTC,-,TRBJ2-1,TRBV5-1,-
CASSRYPENGYTF,TGCGCCAGCAGCAGATATCCAGAGAATGGCTACACCTTC,-,TRBJ1-2,TRBV5-1,once
CASSIAGETQYF,TGTGCCAGTAGTATAGCAGGCGAGACCCAGTACTTC,-,TRBJ2-5,TRBV19,-
CASSYVGQGYTF,TGTGCCAGCAGTTATGTGGGTCAGGGCTACACCTTC,-,TRBJ1-2,TRBV6-6,few
CASSLKPLQGRANYGYTF,TGTGCCAGCAGCTTGAAACCCCTTCAGGGCAGAGCTAACTATGGCTACACCTTC,-,TRBJ1-2,TRBV11-2,-
CASSQGDRGRAGYTF,TGTGCCAGCAGCCAGGGCGACAGGGGCCGAGCCGGCTACACCTTC,TRBD1,TRBJ1-2,TRBV7-2,-
CATSERRIGREGGYEQYF,TGCGCCACCAGCGAAAGACGGATCGGGAGGGAAGGAGGCTACGAGCAGTACTTC,TRBD2,TRBJ2-7,TRBV5-1,-
CASSLAVLAGGPGDTQYF,TGTGCCAGCAGCCTAGCGGTCCTAGCGGGAGGGCCGGGAGATACGCAGTATTTT,TRBD2,TRBJ2-3,TRBV11-2,-
CASSESRMVWSYGSEETQYF,TGTGCCAGCAGTGAATCTCGAATGGTTTGGTCCTACGGTTCCGAGGAGACCCAGTACTTC,-,TRBJ2-5,TRBV6-1,-
CASRLDLLEETQYF,TGCGCCAGCCGCTTGGACCTGCTAGAAGAGACCCAGTACTTC,-,TRBJ2-5,TRBV5-1,-
CASSTLFSGEQYF,TGTGCCAGCAGCACTCTCTTTTCGGGGGAGCAGTACTTC,-,TRBJ2-7,TRBV7-2,few
CASSLGDRDSYEQYF,TGTGCCAGCTCTCTTGGGGACAGGGACTCCTACGAGCAGTACTTC,TRBD1,TRBJ2-7,TRBV5-1,few
CSARSGGAVEQYF,TGCAGTGCTAGGAGCGGGGGGGCCGTCGAGCAGTACTTC,TRBD2,TRBJ2-7,TRBV20-1,-